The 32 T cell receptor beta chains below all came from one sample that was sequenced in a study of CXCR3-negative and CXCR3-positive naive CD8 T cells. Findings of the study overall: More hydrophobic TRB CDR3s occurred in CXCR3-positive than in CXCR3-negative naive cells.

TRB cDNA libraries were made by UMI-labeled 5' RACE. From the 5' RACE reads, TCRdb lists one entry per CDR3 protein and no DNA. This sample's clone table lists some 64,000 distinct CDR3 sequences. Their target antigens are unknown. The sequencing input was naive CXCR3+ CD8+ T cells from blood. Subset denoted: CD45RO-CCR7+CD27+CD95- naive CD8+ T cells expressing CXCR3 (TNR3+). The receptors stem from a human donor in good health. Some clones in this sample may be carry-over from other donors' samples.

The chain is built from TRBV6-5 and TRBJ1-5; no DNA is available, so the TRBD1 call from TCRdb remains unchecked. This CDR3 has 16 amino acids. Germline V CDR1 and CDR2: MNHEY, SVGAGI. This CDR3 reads CASSTGTGGGYQPQHF.

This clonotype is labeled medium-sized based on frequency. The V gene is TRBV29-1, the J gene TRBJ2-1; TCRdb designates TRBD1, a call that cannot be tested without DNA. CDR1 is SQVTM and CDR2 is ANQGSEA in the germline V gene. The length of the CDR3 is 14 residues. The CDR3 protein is CSATWGGDYNEQFF.

The CDR3 protein is CSARHLSGSSYKQYF. The chain joins TRBV20-1 to TRBJ2-7. CDR1 DFQATT and CDR2 SNEGSKA come from the germline V gene (reference sequence). CDR3 length: 15 amino acids.

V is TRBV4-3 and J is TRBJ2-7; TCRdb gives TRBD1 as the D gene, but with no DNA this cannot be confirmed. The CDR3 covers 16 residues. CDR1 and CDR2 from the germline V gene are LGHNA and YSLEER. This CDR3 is CASSPPGAAGLYEQYF.

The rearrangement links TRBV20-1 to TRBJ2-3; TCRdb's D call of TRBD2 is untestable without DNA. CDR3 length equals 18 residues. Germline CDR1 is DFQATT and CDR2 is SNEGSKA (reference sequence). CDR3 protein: CSALRGLAGLGDTDTQYF.

This CDR3 is CASSSVDRGLAGELFF. The chain has TRBV7-2 and TRBJ2-2; the D call from TCRdb, TRBD1, cannot be confirmed without DNA. Germline CDR1 SGHTA, CDR2 FQGNSA. The CDR3 is 16 amino acids.

CDR3 sequence reads: CASSVWTSGRVYEQFF. The V call is TRBV28, the J call TRBJ2-1; the TRBD2 assignment by TCRdb is unverifiable without DNA. CDR1 and CDR2 (germline): MDHEN, SYDVKM. The CDR3 spans 16 residues.

CDR3 sequence: CASSSINRDDHEKLFF. This chain uses TRBV7-2 with TRBJ1-4; absent DNA, TCRdb's TRBD1 call cannot be checked. The length of the CDR3 is 16 residues. CDR1 is SGHTA, CDR2 FQGNSA, per germline.

The CDR3 loop is CASSFGLSYEQYF. The V and J genes are TRBV12-3 or TRBV12-4 and TRBJ2-7. The CDR3 loop spans 13 amino acids.

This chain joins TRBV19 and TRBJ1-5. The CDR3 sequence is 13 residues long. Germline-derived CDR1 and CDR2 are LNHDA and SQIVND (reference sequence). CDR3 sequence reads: CASSISGNQPQHF.

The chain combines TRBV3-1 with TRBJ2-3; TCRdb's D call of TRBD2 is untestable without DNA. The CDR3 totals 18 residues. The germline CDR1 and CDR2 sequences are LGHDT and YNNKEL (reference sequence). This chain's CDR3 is CASSQVSGRAINTDTQYF.

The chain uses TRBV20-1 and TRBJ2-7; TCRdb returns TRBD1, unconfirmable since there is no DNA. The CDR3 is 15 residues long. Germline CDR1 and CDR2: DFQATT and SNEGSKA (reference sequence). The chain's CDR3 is CSASLRQTLSYEQYF.

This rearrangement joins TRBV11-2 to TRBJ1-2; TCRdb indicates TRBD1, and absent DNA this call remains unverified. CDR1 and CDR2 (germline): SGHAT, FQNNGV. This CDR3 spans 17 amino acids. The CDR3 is CASSLGGTAISLFGYTF.

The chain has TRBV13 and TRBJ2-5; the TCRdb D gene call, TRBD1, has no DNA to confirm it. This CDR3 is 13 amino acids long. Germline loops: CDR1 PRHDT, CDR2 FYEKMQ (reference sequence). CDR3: CASSTRGVETQYF.

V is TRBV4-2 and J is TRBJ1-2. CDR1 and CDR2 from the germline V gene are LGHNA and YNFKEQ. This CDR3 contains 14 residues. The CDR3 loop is CASSQEAKNYGYTF.

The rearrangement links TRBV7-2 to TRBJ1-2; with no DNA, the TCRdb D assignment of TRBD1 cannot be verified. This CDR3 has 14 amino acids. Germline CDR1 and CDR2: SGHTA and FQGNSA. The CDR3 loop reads CASSLIRGGDGYTF.

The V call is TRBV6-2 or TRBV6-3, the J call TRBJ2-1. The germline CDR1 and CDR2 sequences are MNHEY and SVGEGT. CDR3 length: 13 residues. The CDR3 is CASTWSSYNEQFF.

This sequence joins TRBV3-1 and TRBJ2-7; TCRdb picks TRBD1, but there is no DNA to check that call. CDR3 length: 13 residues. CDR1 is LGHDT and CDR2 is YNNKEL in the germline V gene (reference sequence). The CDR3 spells CASSLTGRNEQYF.

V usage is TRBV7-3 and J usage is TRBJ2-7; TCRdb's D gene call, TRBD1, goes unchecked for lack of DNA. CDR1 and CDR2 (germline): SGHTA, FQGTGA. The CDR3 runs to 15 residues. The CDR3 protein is CASSLIGGASYEQYF.

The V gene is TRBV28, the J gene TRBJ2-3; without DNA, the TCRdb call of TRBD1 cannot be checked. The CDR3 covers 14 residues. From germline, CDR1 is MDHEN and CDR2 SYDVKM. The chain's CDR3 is CASSPPGTTDTQYF.

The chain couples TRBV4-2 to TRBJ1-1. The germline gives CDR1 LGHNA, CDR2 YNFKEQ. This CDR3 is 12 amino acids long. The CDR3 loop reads CASSQGGLGAFF.

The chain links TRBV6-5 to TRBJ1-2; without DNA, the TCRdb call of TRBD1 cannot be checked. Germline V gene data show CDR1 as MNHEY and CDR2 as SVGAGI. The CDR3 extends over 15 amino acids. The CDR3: CASSNEMDRDYGYTF.

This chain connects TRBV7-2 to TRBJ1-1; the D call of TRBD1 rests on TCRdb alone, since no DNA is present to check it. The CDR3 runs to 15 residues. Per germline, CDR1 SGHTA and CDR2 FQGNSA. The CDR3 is CASSFTGGLNTEAFF. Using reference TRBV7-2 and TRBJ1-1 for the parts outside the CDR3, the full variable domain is GAGVSQSPSNKVTEKGKDVELRCDPISGHTALYWYRQSLGQGLEFLIYFQGNSAPDKSGLPSDRFSAERTGGSVSTLTIQRTQQEDSAVYLCASSFTGGLNTEAFFGQGTRLTVV.

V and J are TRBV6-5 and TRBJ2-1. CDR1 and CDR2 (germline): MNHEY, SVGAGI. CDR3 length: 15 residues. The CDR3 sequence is CASSYAGRSYNEQFF.

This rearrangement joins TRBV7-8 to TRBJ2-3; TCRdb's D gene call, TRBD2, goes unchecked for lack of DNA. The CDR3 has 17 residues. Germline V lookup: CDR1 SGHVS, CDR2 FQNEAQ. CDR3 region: CASSNRTSGGRTDTQYF.

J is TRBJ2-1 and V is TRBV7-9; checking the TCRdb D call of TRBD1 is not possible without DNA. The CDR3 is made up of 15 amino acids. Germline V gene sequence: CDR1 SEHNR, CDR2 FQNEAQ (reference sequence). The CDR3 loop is CASSLTGSSYNEQFF.

The CDR3 is CSAEGKNIQYF. The V and J genes are TRBV29-1 and TRBJ2-4. Germline V gives CDR1 SQVTM, CDR2 ANQGSEA. There are 11 residues in the CDR3.

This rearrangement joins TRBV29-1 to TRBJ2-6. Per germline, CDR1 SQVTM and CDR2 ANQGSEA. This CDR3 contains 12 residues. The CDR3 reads CSALSRANVLTF.

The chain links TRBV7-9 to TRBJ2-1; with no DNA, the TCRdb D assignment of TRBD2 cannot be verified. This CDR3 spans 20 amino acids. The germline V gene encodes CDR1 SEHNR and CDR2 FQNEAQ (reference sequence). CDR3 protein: CASSFPLAPGHATTYNEQFF.

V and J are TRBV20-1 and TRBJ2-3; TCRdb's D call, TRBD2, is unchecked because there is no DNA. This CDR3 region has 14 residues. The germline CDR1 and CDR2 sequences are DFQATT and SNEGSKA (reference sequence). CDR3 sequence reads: CGASYLAGPDTQYF.

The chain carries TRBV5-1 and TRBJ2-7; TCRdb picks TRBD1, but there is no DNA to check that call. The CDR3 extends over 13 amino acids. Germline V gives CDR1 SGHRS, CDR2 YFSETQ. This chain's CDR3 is CASSWGQGDEQYF. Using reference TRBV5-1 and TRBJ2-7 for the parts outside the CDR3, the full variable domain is KAGVTQTPRYLIKTRGQQVTLSCSPISGHRSVSWYQQTPGQGLQFLFEYFSETQRNKGNFPGRFSGRQFSNSRSEMNVSTLELGDSALYLCASSWGQGDEQYFGPGTRLTVT.

The CDR3 is CASSLELAGVTGELFF. The chain employs TRBV5-1 and TRBJ2-2; the TCRdb D gene call, TRBD2, has no DNA to confirm it. CDR3 size: 16 residues. Germline assignment: CDR1 SGHRS and CDR2 YFSETQ.